Shown below are 5 T cell receptor beta chains from a single sample sequenced in a study of technical replicates of blood from a handful of donors. Clones were read by immunoSEQ multiplex PCR, and TCRdb kept only the in-frame ones, dropping some. The sample has tens of thousands of clones, 90% to 95% seen once. Sequenced: T cells isolated from PBMCs. The receptor source for this set is a human donor in good health.

The genes are TRBV7-9 and TRBJ2-2, with D perhaps matching TRBD2 (6 bases). Germline CDR1 and CDR2: SEHNR and FQNEAQ (reference sequence). Trimming took 5 bases from V and 7 from J, leaving 17 bases between them. CDR3 length: 15 amino acids. The CDR3 reads CASSRGTAWDGELFF. For the CDR3, the DNA is TGTGCCAGCAGCCGCGGGACCGCATGGGACGGGGAGCTGTTTTTT.

This chain uses TRBV20-1 with TRBJ1-2; D might be TRBD1 (5 bases). The germline V and J ends were trimmed by 5 bases and 8 bases, with 6 bases remaining between them. There are 9 residues in the CDR3. CDR1 and CDR2 from the germline V gene are DFQATT and SNEGSKA (reference sequence). CDR3 amino acids: CSARGGYTF. The CDR3 DNA follows: TGCAGTGCTCGGGGGGGCTACACCTTC.

This sequence joins TRBV6-5 and TRBJ1-2; 8 bases are shared with TRBD1. This CDR3 contains 14 residues. Losses at the gene ends were 7 bases for V and 5 bases for J; bases not matched to a gene: 9. Per germline, CDR1 MNHEY and CDR2 SVGAGI. CDR3 DNA sequence: TGTGCCAGCACCAACACAGGGGGATTTTATGGCTACACCTTC. Amino acid sequence: CASTNTGGFYGYTF.

The rearrangement links TRBV6-5 to TRBJ2-7; a possible D gene is TRBD1 (5 bases). The CDR3 is made up of 15 amino acids. With 0 bases removed from V and 2 bases from J, the gap between germline ends came to 11 bases. CDR1 MNHEY and CDR2 SVGAGI come from the germline V gene. CDR3 coding DNA: TGTGCCAGCAGTTACTCGATAAGCAGGGCCTACGAGCAGTACTTC. Translating it yields CASSYSISRAYEQYF.

The chain combines TRBV6-5 with TRBJ2-5; TRBD2 matches 10 bases. Trimming cost V 6 bases and J 3 bases; bases outside gene matches: 4. The CDR3 contains 14 residues. CDR1 and CDR2 from the germline V gene are MNHEY and SVGAGI. CDR3 in amino acids: CASRIGLAEETQYF. The CDR3 DNA is TGTGCCAGCAGGATAGGACTAGCGGAAGAGACCCAGTACTTC.